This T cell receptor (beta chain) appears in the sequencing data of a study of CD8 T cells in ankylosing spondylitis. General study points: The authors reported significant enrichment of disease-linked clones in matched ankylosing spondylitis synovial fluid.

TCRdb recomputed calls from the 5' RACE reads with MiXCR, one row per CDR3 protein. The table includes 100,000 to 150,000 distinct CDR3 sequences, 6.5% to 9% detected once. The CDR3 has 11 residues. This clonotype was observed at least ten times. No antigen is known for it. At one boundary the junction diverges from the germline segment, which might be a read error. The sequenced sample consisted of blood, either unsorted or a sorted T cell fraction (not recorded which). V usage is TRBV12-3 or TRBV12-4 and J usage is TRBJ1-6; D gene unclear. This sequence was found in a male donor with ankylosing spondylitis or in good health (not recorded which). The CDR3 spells CASRNKSPLHF. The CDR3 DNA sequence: TGTGCCAGCAGAAATAAATCACCCCTCCACTTT.